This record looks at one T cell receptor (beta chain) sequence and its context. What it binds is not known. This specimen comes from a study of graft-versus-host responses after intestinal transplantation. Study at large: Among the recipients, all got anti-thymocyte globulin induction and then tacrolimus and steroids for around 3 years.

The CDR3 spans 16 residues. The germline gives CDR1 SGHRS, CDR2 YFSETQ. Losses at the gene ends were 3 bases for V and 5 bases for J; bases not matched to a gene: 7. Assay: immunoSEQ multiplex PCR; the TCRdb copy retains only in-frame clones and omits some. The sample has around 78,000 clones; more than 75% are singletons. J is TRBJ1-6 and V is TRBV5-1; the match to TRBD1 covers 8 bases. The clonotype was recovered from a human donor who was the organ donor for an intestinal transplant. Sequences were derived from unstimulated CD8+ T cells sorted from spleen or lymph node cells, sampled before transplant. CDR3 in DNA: TGCGCCAGCAGCTCCCGGGGACAGGCCCATAATTCACCCCTCCACTTT. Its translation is CASSSRGQAHNSPLHF.